This record looks at one T cell receptor beta chain sequence and its context. Antigen specificity is unknown. These data come from a study of T cell repertoires in cytomegalovirus infection. The study's findings and limits: Pooled public TCR beta family frequency picked out CMV carriers with the relevant HLA. Across the ex vivo response, the dominant clonotypes were HLA-C-restricted CMV-specific TCR beta clonotypes.

The germline V gene has CDR1 SGHRS and CDR2 YFSETQ. CDR3 length: 14 residues. V was pared by 4 bases and J by 6 bases, with 6 bases of the junction left unmatched. Using its own MiXCR run on the reads, TCRdb lists one record per CDR3 protein. This table has 680,000 or so distinct CDR3 sequences, 35% appearing once. The chain recombines TRBV5-1 with TRBJ2-7, with 11 bases aligning to TRBD1. The clonotype comes from a human donor in good health (CMV status not recorded). Some clones in this sample may be carry-over from other donors' samples. Sequences were obtained from PBMCs. The CDR3 nucleotides read TGCGCCAGCAGCAGATCGGGGACAGGGGGCGAGCAGTACTTC. Its translation is CASSRSGTGGEQYF.